The clone carrying this T cell receptor (beta chain) was counted only a few times. Its antigen is currently unknown. The data were taken from a study of shared clonotypes between healthy human individuals. Overall study results and limits: Larger estimated richness was generally seen in naive subsets than in memory subsets. Relative to their counterparts shared across all four donors, non-shared clonotypes exhibited diminished generation probabilities. Rarefaction curves obtained for sorted subsets showed sequencing incomplete despite large depth.

Assay used: immunoSEQ multiplex PCR; TCRdb lists only in-frame clones, some missing. In the table there are about 960,000 clones, approximately 80% of which are singletons. The CDR3 is 15 amino acids. Germline CDR1 is SGHTA and CDR2 is FQGNSA. The ends lost 4 bases at V and 3 bases at J; junction bases unmatched: 9. Caucasian adults residing in Nashville, Tennessee made up all the donors. Sample: memory CD4+ T cells sorted from blood. The subset here: CD45RA-negative fraction. The clonotype comes from a man aged 18 to 35 in good health. V gene TRBV7-2 combines with J gene TRBJ2-7, with TRBD2 identical over 7 bases. The DNA for the CDR3 is TGTGCCAGCAGCTACGGACTAGATTCTTTCTACGAGCAGTACTTC. Translating gives CASSYGLDSFYEQYF.